This T cell receptor beta chain was recorded in a study of blood T cell repertoires in COVID-19. Study context: The United States, Italy and Spain were the sources of the acute and convalescent COVID-19 samples.

Profiled with immunoSEQ multiplex PCR; TCRdb holds only in-frame clones, not every one. The repertoire holds a few hundred thousand clones, with roughly nine tenths as singletons. This CDR3 is 13 amino acids long. Germline values: CDR1 LGHDT, CDR2 YNNKEL (reference sequence). Trimming stripped 1 base from V and 7 bases from J, with 10 bases between. Those enrolled in Seattle joined during active infection and were followed longitudinally afterward. The sequence came from a woman aged 25 to 39 with COVID-19, enrolled during active disease. This rearrangement joins TRBV3-1 (or the pseudogene TRBV3-2) to TRBJ1-2; a possible D gene is TRBD1 (5 bases). The sequenced sample was peripheral blood. In nucleotides, the CDR3 is TGTGCCAGCAGCCAAGGGGCAGGGCTTGGCTACACCTTC. Translating gives CASSQGAGLGYTF.